The sequence of this TCR beta chain was determined in a study of CD8 T cells in ankylosing spondylitis. Regarding the study as a whole: Reportedly, significant enrichment of disease-linked clones occurred in matched ankylosing spondylitis synovial fluid. Some motif variants had been reported before (in reactive arthritis synovial fluid and blood). It appeared that ankylosing spondylitis blood was characterized by a TCR beta motif of several highly homologous variants.

TCRdb passed the 5' RACE reads through MiXCR, listing each CDR3 protein once. The table lists approximately 39,000 distinct CDR3 sequences, approximately 9.9% of them singletons. In this sample, this clonotype turned up once. Its antigen remains unidentified. Germline V gene data show CDR1 as SNHLY and CDR2 as FYNNEI. The CDR3 covers 15 residues. Germline trimming cut 5 bases from V and 5 bases from J; bases unmatched to any gene: 6. This sequence was found in a male donor with ankylosing spondylitis. The V and J genes are TRBV2 and TRBJ2-2; TRBD2 agrees at 9 bases. Sequencing was carried out using synovial fluid, either unsorted or a sorted T cell fraction (not recorded which). The CDR3 DNA sequence: TGTGCCAGCAGTCAACTAGCGGGTGGGACCGGGGAGCTGTTTTTT. Residues: CASSQLAGGTGELFF.